This record looks at one T cell receptor beta chain sequence and its context. The data originate from a study of CD8 T cells in Susac syndrome. Study in general: Among the Susac syndrome patients sequenced, five or six had active disease and under 10 were in remission. Blood was drawn from Susac syndrome patients while they were therapy-naive, on corticosteroids, or on intravenous immunoglobulin alone.

Random hexamers served to reverse transcribe roughly 0.45 to 1 ug RNA. TCRdb ran MiXCR on the immunoSEQ multiplex PCR reads and lists one entry per CDR3 protein. The table includes approximately 180,000 distinct CDR3 sequences, 90% to 95% detected once. The CDR3 has 16 amino acids. Germline V CDR1 and CDR2: SGHRS, YFSETQ. V gave up 4 bases and J gave up 3 bases, with 16 bases separating them. TCR beta sequencing covered blood CD8+ and CD4+ T cells. The V gene is TRBV5-1, the J gene TRBJ2-2; tentatively, D is TRBD1 or TRBD2 (5 bases each). This receptor was taken from a human donor with Susac syndrome. The sequenced sample was CD4+ T cells from PBMCs. As DNA, the CDR3 is TGCGCCAGCAGCCAGAACTGGGGGAAGGACACCGGGGAGCTGTTTTTT. Its translation is CASSQNWGKDTGELFF.